These 7 T cell receptor beta chains were sequenced from one sample in a study of shared clonotypes between healthy human individuals. The table came from immunoSEQ multiplex PCR; TCRdb's copy has only in-frame clones and leaves some out. This table holds about 2.4 million clones, roughly 93% found once. Sample: naive CD4+ T cells from PBMCs. The subset was: CD45RA+ positively selected. Every receptor here comes from a man in his late teens or twenties in good health. Some clones in this sample may be carry-over from other donors' samples.

The chain combines TRBV11-2 with TRBJ1-2, with 12 bases fitting TRBD1. CDR3 length: 17 residues. Trimming cost V 5 bases and J 1 base; bases outside gene matches: 8. Germline assignment: CDR1 SGHAT and CDR2 FQNNGV. The CDR3 sequence is CASSPSGTGGLNYGYTF. DNA of the CDR3: TGTGCCAGCAGCCCCTCCGGGACAGGGGGCCTTAACTATGGCTACACCTTC.

The chain combines TRBV15 with TRBJ2-7, with TRBD1 matching over 7 bases. The V gene end was trimmed by 0 bases and the J gene end by 4 bases; junction bases not matched to a gene: 6. Per germline, CDR1 LNHNV and CDR2 YYDKDF (reference sequence). The CDR3 sequence is 15 residues long. CDR3 in amino acids: CATSRDQGGLYEQYF. The CDR3 nucleotides read TGTGCCACCAGCAGAGATCAAGGGGGCCTTTACGAGCAGTACTTC.

This clone was observed a single time. The V gene is TRBV19, the J gene TRBJ2-1; TRBD1 aligns across 7 bases. Germline V gives CDR1 LNHDA, CDR2 SQIVND (reference sequence). The CDR3 extends over 12 amino acids. V was pared by 4 bases and J by 7 bases, with 1 base of the junction left unmatched. CDR3 in DNA: TGTGCCAGTAGTAAACAGGGGAATGAGCAGTTCTTC. Translated, it gives CASSKQGNEQFF.

The V call is TRBV27, the J call TRBJ2-5; 7 nucleotides match TRBD2. J was trimmed by 5 bases and V by 6 bases; bases with no gene match: 12. The CDR3 has 15 amino acids. The V gene's germline CDR1 is MNHEY and CDR2 SMNVEV (reference sequence). In DNA form, the CDR3 reads TGTGCCAGCAGCCGGCTTAGCGGGTTAGGGGAGACCCAGTACTTC. The encoded protein is CASSRLSGLGETQYF.

This clone has only one observation. The chain is built from TRBV7-9 and TRBJ2-1; 9 bases are a match to TRBD2. The CDR3 contains 15 residues. Germline loops: CDR1 SEHNR, CDR2 FQNEAQ (reference sequence). Trimming at V came to 1 base and at J to 9 bases, leaving 7 bases not matched to a gene. The CDR3 loop is CASSLGGLAYSEQFF. CDR3 coding DNA: TGTGCCAGCAGCTTAGGGGGACTAGCTTATAGTGAGCAGTTCTTC.

The V and J genes are TRBV7-3 and TRBJ2-6; 7 bases are a match to TRBD2. Germline assignment: CDR1 SGHTA and CDR2 FQGTGA. The V and J ends lost 2 bases and 0 bases, in that order; junction bases with no gene match: 1. The CDR3 is 16 amino acids. Written as DNA, the CDR3 is TGTGCCAGCAGCTTAGGCGGGGGCTCTGGGGCCAACGTCCTGACTTTC. Protein product: CASSLGGGSGANVLTF.

The V call is TRBV28, the J call TRBJ1-2; tentative D call: TRBD1 (5 bases). Germline CDR1 is MDHEN and CDR2 is SYDVKM. CDR3 length: 18 amino acids. V lost 3 bases and J 0 bases, leaving 20 bases between the germline ends. This chain's CDR3 is CASSFIYIGGGSNYGYTF. In DNA, the CDR3 is TGTGCCAGCAGTTTTATTTATATTGGCGGGGGGTCTAACTATGGCTACACCTTC.